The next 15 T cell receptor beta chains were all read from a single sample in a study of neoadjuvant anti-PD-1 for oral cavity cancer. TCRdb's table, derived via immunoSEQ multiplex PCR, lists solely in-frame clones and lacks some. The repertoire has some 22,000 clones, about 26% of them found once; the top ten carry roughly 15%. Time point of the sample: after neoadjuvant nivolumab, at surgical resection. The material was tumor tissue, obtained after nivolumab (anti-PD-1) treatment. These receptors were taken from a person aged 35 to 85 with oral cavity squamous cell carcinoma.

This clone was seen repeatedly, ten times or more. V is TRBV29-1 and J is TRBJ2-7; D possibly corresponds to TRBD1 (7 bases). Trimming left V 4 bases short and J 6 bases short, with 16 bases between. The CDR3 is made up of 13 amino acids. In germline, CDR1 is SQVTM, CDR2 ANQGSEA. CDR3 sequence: CSVAAAGGGEQYF. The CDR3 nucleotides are TGCAGCGTTGCGGCGGCAGGGGGAGGCGAGCAGTACTTC.

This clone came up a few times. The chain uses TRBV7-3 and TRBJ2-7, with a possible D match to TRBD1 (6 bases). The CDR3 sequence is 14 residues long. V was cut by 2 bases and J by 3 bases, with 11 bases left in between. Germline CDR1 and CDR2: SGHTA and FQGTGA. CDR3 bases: TGTGCCAGCAGCTTAGTCCCAGGGGACTACGAGCAGTACTTC. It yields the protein CASSLVPGDYEQYF.

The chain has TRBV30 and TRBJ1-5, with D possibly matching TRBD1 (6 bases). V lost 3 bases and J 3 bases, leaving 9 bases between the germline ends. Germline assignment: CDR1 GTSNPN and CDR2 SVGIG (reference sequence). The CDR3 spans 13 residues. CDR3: CAWRAGDNQPQHF. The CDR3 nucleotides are TGTGCCTGGAGGGCAGGGGACAATCAGCCCCAGCATTTT. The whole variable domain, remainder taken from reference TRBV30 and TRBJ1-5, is SQTIHQWPATLVQPVGSPLSLECTVEGTSNPNLYWYRQAAGRGLQLLFYSVGIGQISSEVPQNLSASRPQDRQFILSSKKLLLSDSGFYLCAWRAGDNQPQHFGDGTRLSIL.

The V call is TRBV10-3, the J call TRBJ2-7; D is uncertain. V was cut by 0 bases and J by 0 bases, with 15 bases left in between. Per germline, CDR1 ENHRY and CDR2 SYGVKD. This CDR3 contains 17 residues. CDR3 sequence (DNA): TGTGCCATCAGTGAGTCTGCAGCCTCTGAAAGCTCCTACGAGCAGTACTTC. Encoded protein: CAISESAASESSYEQYF.

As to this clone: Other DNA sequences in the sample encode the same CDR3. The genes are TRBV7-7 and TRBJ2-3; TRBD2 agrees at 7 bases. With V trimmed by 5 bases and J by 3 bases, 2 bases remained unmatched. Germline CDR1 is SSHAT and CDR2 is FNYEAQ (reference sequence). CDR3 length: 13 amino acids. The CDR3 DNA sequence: TGTGCCAGCAGCCTTAGCGGGACAGATACGCAGTATTTT. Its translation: CASSLSGTDTQYF. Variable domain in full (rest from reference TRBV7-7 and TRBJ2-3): GAGVSQSPRYKVTKRGQDVTLRCDPISSHATLYWYQQALGQGPEFLTYFNYEAQPDKSGLPSDRFSAERPEGSISTLTIQRTEQRDSAMYRCASSLSGTDTQYFGPGTRLTVL.

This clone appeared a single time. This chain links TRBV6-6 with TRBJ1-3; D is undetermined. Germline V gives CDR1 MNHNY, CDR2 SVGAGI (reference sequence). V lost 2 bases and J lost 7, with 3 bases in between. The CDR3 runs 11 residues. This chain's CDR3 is CASSYRNTIYF. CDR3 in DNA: TGTGCCAGCAGTTACCGGAACACCATATATTTT.

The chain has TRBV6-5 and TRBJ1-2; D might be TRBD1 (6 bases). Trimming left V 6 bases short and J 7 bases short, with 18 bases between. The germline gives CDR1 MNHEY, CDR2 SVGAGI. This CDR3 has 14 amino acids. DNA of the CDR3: TGTGCCAGCAGCCAGGGAGGGGGTTTTCTTGGCTACACCTTC. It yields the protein CASSQGGGFLGYTF.

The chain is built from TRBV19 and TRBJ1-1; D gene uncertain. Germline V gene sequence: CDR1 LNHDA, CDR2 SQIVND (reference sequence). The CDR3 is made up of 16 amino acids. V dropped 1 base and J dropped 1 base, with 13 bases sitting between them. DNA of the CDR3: TGTGCCAGTAGTATAGGTATCTGGCCAAGGAACACTGAAGCTTTCTTT. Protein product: CASSIGIWPRNTEAFF.

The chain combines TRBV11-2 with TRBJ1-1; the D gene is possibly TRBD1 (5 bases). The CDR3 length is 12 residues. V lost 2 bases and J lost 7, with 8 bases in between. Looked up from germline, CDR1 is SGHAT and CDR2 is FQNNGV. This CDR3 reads CASSLRGDEAFF. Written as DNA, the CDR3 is TGTGCCAGCAGCTTAAGGGGAGATGAAGCTTTCTTT.

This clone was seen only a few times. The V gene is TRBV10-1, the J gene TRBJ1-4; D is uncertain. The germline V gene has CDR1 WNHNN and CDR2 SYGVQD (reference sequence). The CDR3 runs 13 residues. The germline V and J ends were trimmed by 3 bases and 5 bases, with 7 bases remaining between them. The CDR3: CASSDGVNEKLFF. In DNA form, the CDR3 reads TGCGCCAGCAGTGATGGGGTGAATGAAAAACTGTTTTTT.

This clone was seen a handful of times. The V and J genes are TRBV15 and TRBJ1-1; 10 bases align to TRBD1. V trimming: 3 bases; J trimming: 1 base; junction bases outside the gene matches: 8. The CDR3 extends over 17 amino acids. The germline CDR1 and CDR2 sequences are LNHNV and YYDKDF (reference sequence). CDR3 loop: CATSSHGQGVGNTEAFF. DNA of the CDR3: TGTGCCACCAGCAGTCACGGACAGGGGGTAGGGAACACTGAAGCTTTCTTT.

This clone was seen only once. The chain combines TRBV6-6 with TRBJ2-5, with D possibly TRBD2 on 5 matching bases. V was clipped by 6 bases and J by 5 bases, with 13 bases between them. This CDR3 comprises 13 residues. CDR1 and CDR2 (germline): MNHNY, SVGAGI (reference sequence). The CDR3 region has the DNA TGTGCCAGCAGCCGCACAAGGACTGAGACCCAGTACTTC. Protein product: CASSRTRTETQYF.

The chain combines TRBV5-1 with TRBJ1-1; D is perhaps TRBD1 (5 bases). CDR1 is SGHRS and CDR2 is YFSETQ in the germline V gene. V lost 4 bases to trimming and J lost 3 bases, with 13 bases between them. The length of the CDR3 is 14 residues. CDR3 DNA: TGCGCCAGCAGCCTTGACAGTATCTACACTGAAGCTTTCTTT. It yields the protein CASSLDSIYTEAFF. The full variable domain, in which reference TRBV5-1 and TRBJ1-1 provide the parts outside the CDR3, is KAGVTQTPRYLIKTRGQQVTLSCSPISGHRSVSWYQQTPGQGLQFLFEYFSETQRNKGNFPGRFSGRQFSNSRSEMNVSTLELGDSALYLCASSLDSIYTEAFFGQGTRLTVV.

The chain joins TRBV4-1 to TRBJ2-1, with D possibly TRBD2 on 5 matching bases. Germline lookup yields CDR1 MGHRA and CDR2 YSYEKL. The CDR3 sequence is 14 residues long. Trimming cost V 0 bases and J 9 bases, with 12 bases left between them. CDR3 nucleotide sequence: TGCGCCAGCAGCCAAGAACCCGGGAACCCTGAGCAGTTCTTC. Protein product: CASSQEPGNPEQFF.

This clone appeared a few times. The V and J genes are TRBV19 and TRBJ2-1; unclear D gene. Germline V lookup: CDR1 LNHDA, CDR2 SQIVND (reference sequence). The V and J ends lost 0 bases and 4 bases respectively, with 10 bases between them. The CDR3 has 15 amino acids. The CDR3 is CASSIDGQSYNEQFF. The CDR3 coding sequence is TGTGCCAGTAGTATAGATGGGCAGAGTTACAATGAGCAGTTCTTC.